This T cell receptor beta chain was documented in a study of control samples from healthy donors and cancer patients. Libraries were prepared by immunoSEQ multiplex PCR; TCRdb keeps only in-frame clonotypes and omits some of them. This sample has about 120,000 clones, with around 90% found just once. The source is a man aged 45-65 years in good health. Sequencing input: blood.

CDR3 bases: TGTGCCATCAGGGAGGGACCTTCGAACACTGAAGCTTTCTTT. Translated, it gives CAIREGPSNTEAFF. This chain links TRBV10-3 with TRBJ1-1, with D tentatively TRBD1 (5 bases). V gave up 6 bases and J gave up 1 base, with 12 bases separating them. Germline CDR1 and CDR2: ENHRY and SYGVKD. The CDR3 has 14 residues.